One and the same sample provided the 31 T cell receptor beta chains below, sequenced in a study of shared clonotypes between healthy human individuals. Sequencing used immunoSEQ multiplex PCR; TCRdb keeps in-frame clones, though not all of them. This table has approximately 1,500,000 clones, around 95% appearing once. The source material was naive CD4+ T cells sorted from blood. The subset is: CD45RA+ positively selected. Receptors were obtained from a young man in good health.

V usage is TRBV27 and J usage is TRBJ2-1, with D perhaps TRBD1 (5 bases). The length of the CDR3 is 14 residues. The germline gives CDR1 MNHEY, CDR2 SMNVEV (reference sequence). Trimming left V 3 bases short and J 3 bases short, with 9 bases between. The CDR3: CASSFQGGYNEQFF. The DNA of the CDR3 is TGTGCCAGCAGTTTCCAGGGCGGCTACAATGAGCAGTTCTTC.

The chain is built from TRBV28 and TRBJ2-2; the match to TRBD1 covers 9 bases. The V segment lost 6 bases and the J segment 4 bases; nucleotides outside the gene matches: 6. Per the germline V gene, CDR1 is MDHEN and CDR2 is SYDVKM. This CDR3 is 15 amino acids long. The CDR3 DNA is TGTGCCAGCAGCCCCGGGACAGGGAGCACCGGGGAGCTGTTTTTT. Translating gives CASSPGTGSTGELFF.

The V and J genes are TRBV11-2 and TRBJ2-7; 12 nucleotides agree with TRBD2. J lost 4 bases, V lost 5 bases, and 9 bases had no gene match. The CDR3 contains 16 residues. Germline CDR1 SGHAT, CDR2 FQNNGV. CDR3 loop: CASSKSTSGSSYEQYF. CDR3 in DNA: TGTGCCAGCAGCAAATCGACTAGCGGGAGTTCGTACGAGCAGTACTTC.

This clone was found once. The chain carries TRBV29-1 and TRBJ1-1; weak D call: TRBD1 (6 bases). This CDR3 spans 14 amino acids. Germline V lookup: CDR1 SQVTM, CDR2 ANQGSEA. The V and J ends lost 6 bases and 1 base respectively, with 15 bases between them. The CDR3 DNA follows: TGCAGCGTGTCCAGGGGCCCAAGGAACACTGAAGCTTTCTTT. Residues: CSVSRGPRNTEAFF.

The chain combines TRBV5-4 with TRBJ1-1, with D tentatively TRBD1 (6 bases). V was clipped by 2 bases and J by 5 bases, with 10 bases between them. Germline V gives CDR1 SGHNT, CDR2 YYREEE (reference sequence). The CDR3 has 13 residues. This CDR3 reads CASSFNRETEAFF. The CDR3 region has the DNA TGTGCCAGCAGCTTTAACAGGGAGACTGAAGCTTTCTTT.

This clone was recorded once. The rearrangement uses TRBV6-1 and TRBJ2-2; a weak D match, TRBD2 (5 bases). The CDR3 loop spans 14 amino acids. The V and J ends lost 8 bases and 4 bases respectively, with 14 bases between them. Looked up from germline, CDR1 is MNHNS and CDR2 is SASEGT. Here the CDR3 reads CASPFSRGTGELFF. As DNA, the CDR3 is TGTGCCAGCCCATTCTCCCGGGGCACCGGGGAGCTGTTTTTT.

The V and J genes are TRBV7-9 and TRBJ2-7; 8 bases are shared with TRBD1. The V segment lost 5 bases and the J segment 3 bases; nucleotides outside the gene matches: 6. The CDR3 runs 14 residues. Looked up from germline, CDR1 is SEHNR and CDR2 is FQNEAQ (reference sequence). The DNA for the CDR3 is TGTGCCAGCAGCCCGAGGACAGGGCGCTACGAGCAGTACTTC. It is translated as CASSPRTGRYEQYF.

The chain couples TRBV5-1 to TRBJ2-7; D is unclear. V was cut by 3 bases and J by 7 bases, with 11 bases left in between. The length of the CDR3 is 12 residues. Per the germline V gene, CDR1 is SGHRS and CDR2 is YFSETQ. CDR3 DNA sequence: TGCGCCAGCAGCTCGCCCAATGAAGAGCAGTACTTC. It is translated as CASSSPNEEQYF.

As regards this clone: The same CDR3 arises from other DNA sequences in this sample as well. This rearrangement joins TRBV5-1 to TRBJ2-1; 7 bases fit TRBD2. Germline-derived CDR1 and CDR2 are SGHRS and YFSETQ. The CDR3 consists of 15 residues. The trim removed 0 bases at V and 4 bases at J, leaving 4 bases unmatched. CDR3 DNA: TGCGCCAGCAGCTTGGATGGGGGAGGGTACAATGAGCAGTTCTTC. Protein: CASSLDGGGYNEQFF.

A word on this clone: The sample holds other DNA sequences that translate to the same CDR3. This CDR3 is CASSMGQRTDTQYF. CDR3 nucleotides: TGTGCCAGTAGTATGGGACAGCGCACAGATACGCAGTATTTT. V gene TRBV19 combines with J gene TRBJ2-3; TRBD1 aligns across 7 bases. This CDR3 contains 14 residues. V lost 3 bases to trimming and J lost 1 base; unmatched junction nucleotides: 1. Germline CDR1 LNHDA, CDR2 SQIVND (reference sequence).

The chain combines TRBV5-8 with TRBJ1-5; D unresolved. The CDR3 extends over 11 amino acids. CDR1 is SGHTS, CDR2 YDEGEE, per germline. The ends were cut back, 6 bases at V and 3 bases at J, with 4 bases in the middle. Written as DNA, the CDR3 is TGTGCCAGCAACTACAATCAGCCCCAGCATTTT. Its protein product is CASNYNQPQHF.

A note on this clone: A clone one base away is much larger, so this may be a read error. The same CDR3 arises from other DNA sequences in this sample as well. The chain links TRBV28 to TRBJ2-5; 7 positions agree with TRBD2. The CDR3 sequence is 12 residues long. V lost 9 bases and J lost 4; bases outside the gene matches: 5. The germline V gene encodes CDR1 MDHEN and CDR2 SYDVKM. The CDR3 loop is CASRLAGETQYF. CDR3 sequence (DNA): TGTGCCAGTAGACTAGCAGGAGAGACCCAGTACTTC.

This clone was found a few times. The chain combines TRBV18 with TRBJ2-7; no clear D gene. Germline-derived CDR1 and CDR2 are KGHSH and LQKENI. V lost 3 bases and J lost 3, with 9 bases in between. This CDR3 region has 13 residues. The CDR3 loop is CASSPAQYYEQYF. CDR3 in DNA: TGTGCCAGCTCACCCGCACAGTACTACGAGCAGTACTTC.

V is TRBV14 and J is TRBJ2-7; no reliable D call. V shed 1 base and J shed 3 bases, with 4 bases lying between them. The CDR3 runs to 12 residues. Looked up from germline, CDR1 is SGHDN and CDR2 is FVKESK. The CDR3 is CASSQGYYEQYF. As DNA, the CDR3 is TGTGCCAGCAGCCAAGGATACTACGAGCAGTACTTC. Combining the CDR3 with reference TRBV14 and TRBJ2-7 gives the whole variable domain EAGVTQFPSHSVIEKGQTVTLRCDPISGHDNLYWYRRVMGKEIKFLLHFVKESKQDESGMPNNRFLAERTGGTYSTLKVQPAELEDSGVYFCASSQGYYEQYFGPGTRLTVT.

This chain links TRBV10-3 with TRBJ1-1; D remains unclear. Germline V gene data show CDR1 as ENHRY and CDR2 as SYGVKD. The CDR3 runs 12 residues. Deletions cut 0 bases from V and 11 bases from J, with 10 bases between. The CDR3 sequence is CAISESAGSAFF. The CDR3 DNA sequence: TGTGCCATCAGTGAGTCGGCGGGGAGCGCTTTCTTT.

This CDR3 reads CASSQAPTLAGFSYEQYF. As DNA, the CDR3 is TGCGCCAGCAGCCAAGCCCCCACACTAGCGGGATTCTCCTACGAGCAGTACTTC. V and J are TRBV4-3 and TRBJ2-7; 10 bases agree with TRBD2. Looked up from germline, CDR1 is LGHNA and CDR2 is YSLEER. The CDR3 runs 18 residues. Trimming at V came to 1 base and at J to 0 bases, leaving 9 bases not matched to a gene.

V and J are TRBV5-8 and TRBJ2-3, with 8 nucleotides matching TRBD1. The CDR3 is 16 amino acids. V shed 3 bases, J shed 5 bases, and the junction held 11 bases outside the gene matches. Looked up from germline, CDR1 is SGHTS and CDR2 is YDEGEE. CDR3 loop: CASSWGPQGAGDTQYF. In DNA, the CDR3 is TGTGCCAGCAGCTGGGGGCCTCAGGGGGCGGGAGATACGCAGTATTTT.

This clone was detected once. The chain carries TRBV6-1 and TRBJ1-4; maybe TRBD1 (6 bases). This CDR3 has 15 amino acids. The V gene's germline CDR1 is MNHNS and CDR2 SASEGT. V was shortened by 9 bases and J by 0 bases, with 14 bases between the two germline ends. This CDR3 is CASSRQGTTNEKLFF. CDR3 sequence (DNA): TGTGCCAGTTCGAGGCAGGGGACAACTAATGAAAAACTGTTTTTT.

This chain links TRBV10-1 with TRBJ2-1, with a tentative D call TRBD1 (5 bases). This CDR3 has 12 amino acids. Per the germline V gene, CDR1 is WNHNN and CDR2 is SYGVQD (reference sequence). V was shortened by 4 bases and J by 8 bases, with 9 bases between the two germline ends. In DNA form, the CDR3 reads TGCGCCAGCAGTGCGGCAGGGCATGAGCAGTTCTTC. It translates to CASSAAGHEQFF.

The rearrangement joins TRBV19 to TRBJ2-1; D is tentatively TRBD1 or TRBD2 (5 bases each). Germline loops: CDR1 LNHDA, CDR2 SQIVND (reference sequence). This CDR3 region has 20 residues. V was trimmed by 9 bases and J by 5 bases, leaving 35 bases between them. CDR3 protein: CASTGTIFPDFVGSNNEQFF. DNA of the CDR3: TGTGCCAGCACCGGGACCATATTCCCCGATTTCGTAGGTTCAAACAATGAGCAGTTCTTC.

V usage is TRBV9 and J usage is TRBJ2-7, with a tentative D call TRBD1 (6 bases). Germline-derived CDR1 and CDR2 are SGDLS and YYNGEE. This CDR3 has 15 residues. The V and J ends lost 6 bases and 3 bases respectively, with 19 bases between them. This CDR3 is CASTTRGGRNYEQYF. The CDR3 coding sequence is TGTGCCAGCACCACCAGGGGCGGCCGAAACTACGAGCAGTACTTC.

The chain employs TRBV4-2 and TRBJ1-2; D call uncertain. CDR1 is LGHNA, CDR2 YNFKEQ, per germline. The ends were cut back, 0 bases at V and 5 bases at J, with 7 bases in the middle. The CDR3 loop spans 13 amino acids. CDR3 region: CASSQDRGYGYTF. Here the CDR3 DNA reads TGTGCCAGCAGCCAAGATCGGGGTTATGGCTACACCTTC.

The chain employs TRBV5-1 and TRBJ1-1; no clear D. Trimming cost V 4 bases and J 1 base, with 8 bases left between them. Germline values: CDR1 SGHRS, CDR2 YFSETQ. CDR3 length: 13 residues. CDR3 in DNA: TGCGCCAGCAGCGCCGCAGCGAACACTGAAGCTTTCTTT. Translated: CASSAAANTEAFF.

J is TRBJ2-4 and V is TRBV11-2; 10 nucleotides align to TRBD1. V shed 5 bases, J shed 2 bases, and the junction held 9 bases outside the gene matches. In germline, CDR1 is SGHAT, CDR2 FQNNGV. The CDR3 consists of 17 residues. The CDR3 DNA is TGTGCCAGCAGCCCTCCCCGGGACAGGGGAACCAAAAACATTCAGTACTTC. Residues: CASSPPRDRGTKNIQYF.

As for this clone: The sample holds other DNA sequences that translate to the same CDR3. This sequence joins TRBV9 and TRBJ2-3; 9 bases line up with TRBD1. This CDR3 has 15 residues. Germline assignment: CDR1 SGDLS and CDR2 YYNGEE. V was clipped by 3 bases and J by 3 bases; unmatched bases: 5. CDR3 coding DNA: TGTGCCAGCAGCGCGACAGGGGGGAGAACAGATACGCAGTATTTT. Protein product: CASSATGGRTDTQYF. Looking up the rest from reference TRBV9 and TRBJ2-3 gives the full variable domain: DSGVTQTPKHLITATGQRVTLRCSPRSGDLSVYWYQQSLDQGLQFLIQYYNGEERAKGNILERFSAQQFPDLHSELNLSSLELGDSALYFCASSATGGRTDTQYFGPGTRLTVL.

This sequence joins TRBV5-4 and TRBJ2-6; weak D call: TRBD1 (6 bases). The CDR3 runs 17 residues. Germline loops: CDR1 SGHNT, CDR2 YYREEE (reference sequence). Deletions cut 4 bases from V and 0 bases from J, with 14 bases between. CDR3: CASSPMGQNSGANVLTF. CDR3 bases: TGTGCCAGCAGCCCGATGGGACAAAACTCTGGGGCCAACGTCCTGACTTTC.

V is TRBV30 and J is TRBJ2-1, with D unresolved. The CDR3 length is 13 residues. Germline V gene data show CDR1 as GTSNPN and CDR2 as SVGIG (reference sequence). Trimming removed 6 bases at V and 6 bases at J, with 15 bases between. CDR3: CACIQMSINEQFF. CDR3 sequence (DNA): TGTGCCTGTATCCAGATGAGTATCAATGAGCAGTTCTTC.

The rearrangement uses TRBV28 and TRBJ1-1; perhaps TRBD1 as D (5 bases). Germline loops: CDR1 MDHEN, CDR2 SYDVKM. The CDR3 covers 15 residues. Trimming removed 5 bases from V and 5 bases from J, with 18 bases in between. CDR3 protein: CASSPSGEKGTEAFF. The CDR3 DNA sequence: TGTGCCAGCAGTCCCTCGGGGGAAAAAGGGACTGAAGCTTTCTTT.

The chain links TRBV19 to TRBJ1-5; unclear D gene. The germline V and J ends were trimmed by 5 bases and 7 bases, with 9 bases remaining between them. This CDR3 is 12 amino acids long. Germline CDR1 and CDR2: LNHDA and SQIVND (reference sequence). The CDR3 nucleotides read TGTGCCAGTAGTGCCAGCTGGCAGCCCCAGCATTTT. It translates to CASSASWQPQHF.

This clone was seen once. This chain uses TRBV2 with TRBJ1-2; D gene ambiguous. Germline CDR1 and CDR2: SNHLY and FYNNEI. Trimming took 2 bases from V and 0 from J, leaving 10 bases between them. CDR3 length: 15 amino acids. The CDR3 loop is CASSETRAANYGYTF. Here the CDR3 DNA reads TGTGCCAGCAGTGAAACGAGGGCTGCTAACTATGGCTACACCTTC.

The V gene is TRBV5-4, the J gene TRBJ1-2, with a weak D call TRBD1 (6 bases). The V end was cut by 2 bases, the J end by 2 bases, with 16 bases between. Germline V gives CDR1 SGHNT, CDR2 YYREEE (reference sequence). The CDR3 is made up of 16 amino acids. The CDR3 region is CASSLGRGGTNYGYTF. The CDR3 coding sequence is TGTGCCAGCAGCTTAGGGCGAGGGGGGACCAACTATGGCTACACCTTC.